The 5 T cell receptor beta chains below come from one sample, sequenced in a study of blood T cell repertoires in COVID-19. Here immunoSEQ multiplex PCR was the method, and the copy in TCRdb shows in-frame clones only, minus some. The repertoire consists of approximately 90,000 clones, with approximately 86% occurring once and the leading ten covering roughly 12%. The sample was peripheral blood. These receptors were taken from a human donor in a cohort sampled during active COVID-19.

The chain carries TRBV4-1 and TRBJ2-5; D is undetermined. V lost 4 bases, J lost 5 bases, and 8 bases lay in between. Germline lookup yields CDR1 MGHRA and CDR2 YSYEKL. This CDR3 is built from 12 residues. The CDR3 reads CASSPSRETQYF. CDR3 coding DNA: TGCGCCAGCAGCCCCTCGCGGGAGACCCAGTACTTC.

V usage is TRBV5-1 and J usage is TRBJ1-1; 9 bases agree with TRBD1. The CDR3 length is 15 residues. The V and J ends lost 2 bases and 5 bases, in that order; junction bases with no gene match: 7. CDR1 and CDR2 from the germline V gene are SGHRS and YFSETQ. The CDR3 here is CASSLRTGDRTEAFF. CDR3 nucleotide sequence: TGCGCCAGCAGCTTACGGACAGGGGATAGGACTGAAGCTTTCTTT. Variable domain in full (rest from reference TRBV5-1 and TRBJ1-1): KAGVTQTPRYLIKTRGQQVTLSCSPISGHRSVSWYQQTPGQGLQFLFEYFSETQRNKGNFPGRFSGRQFSNSRSEMNVSTLELGDSALYLCASSLRTGDRTEAFFGQGTRLTVV.

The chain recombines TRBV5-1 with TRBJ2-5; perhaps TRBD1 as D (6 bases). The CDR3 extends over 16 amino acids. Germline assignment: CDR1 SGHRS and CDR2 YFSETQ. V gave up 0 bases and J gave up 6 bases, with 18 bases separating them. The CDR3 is CASSLDGTSRVKTQYF. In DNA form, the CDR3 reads TGCGCCAGCAGCTTGGATGGGACATCCCGGGTAAAGACCCAGTACTTC. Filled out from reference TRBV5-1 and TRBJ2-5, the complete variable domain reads KAGVTQTPRYLIKTRGQQVTLSCSPISGHRSVSWYQQTPGQGLQFLFEYFSETQRNKGNFPGRFSGRQFSNSRSEMNVSTLELGDSALYLCASSLDGTSRVKTQYFGPGTRLLVL.

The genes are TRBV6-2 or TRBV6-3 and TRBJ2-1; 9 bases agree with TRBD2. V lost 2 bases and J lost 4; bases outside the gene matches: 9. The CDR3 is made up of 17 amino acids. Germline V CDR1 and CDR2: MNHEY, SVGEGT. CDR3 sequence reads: CASSYPWLAGDYNEQFF. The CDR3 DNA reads TGTGCCAGCAGTTACCCCTGGTTAGCGGGGGATTACAATGAGCAGTTCTTC.

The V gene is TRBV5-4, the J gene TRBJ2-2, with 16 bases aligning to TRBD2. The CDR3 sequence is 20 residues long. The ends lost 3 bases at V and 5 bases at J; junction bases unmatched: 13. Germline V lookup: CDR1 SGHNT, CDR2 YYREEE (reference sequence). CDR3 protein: CASSSPGLAGGPSRTGELFF. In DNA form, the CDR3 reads TGTGCCAGCAGCTCCCCGGGACTAGCGGGAGGGCCCTCGAGGACCGGGGAGCTGTTTTTT.